Listed below are T cell receptor beta chains from one sample, sequenced in a study of blood T cells in healthy people across ages. TCRdb analysed the 5' RACE reads with MiXCR anew, one entry per CDR3 protein. The sample includes some 1.5 million distinct CDR3 sequences, under 30% of them seen just once. The material sequenced was blood. The receptors come from a woman under 40 in good health. Each CDR3 is given with its conserved first and last residue. The D gene is left open where the match is weak. Size is omitted from some rows. Given values are once, few, many or a class for expanded clones.

j_call	clone_size	v_call	d_call	cdr3_aa	cdr3_nt
TRBJ2-3	few	TRBV3-1	TRBD2	CASSQPHLAGFADTQYF	TGTGCCAGCAGCCAACCTCATCTAGCGGGGTTCGCAGATACGCAGTATTTT
TRBJ2-3	few	TRBV11-2	TRBD2	CASSHRLAEAFSTDTQYF	TGTGCCAGCAGCCACCGACTAGCGGAGGCTTTTAGCACAGATACGCAGTATTTT
TRBJ1-1	few	TRBV6-6	NA	CASSSNGGKGPAEAFF	TGTGCCAGCAGTTCAAACGGGGGTAAGGGGCCGGCTGAAGCTTTCTTT
TRBJ2-6	few	TRBV28	NA	CASTFGERRGRASSGANVLTF	TGTGCCAGCACTTTTGGGGAACGCCGGGGCCGCGCCTCCTCTGGGGCCAACGTCCTGACTTTC
TRBJ2-7	NA	TRBV5-1	TRBD1	CASSSRQGKVYEQYF	TGCGCCAGCAGCTCCCGACAGGGAAAGGTCTACGAGCAGTACTTC
TRBJ2-7	many	TRBV12-3/TRBV12-4	NA	CASRSDSYEQYF	TGTGCCAGCCGCTCGGACAGCTACGAGCAGTACTTC
TRBJ2-7	many	TRBV29-1	NA	CSVGLTGTFGEQYF	TGCAGCGTTGGTCTTACCGGGACCTTCGGAGAGCAGTACTTC
TRBJ1-1	NA	TRBV7-9	NA	CASGSTNPVNTEAFF	TGTGCCAGCGGGAGTACCAATCCGGTGAACACTGAAGCTTTCTTT
TRBJ1-6	NA	TRBV4-1	NA	CASSQEDPGGLSSYNSPLHF	TGCGCCAGCAGCCAAGAGGACCCGGGGGGCTTAAGCTCCTATAATTCACCCCTCCACTTT
TRBJ1-1	few	TRBV20-1	NA	CSASSKDRLNTEAFF	TGCAGTGCTAGTTCTAAAGACAGGTTGAACACTGAAGCTTTCTTT
TRBJ2-6	many	TRBV29-1	TRBD1	CSVADRAGANVLTF	TGCAGCGTGGCTGACAGGGCTGGGGCCAACGTCCTGACTTTC
TRBJ1-1	NA	TRBV6-5	TRBD1	CASSSQGASSTEAFF	TGTGCCAGCAGCTCCCAGGGGGCGAGTAGCACTGAAGCTTTCTTT
TRBJ2-5	many	TRBV6-1	NA	CASRNREGETQYF	TGTGCCAGCAGAAACAGGGAAGGAGAGACCCAGTACTTC
TRBJ2-6	NA	TRBV3-1	NA	CASRSQGREYTGANVLTF	TGTGCCAGCAGATCCCAGGGGAGGGAATACACTGGGGCCAACGTCCTGACTTTC
TRBJ2-7	NA	TRBV7-2	NA	CASSAEVGRVHEQYF	TGTGCCAGCAGCGCCGAGGTGGGTAGGGTCCACGAGCAGTACTTC
TRBJ2-1	NA	TRBV15	TRBD2	CATSRRPSGSSGIYEQFF	TGTGCCACCAGCAGACGGCCGAGTGGGAGTAGCGGGATTTATGAGCAGTTCTTC
TRBJ2-5	many	TRBV7-9	NA	CASSSGEVTQYF	TGTGCCAGCAGCTCAGGGGAGGTGACCCAGTACTTC
TRBJ2-1	few	TRBV29-1	NA	CSVVGTNEQFF	TGCAGCGTTGTGGGAACCAATGAGCAGTTCTTC
TRBJ2-7	NA	TRBV7-2	TRBD2	CASSAAGVPGEQYF	TGTGCCAGCAGCGCCGCGGGGGTTCCGGGCGAGCAGTACTTC
TRBJ2-3	many	TRBV25-1	NA	CASSGLTDTQYF	TGTGCCAGCAGTGGACTCACAGATACGCAGTATTTT
TRBJ2-7	few	TRBV20-1	NA	CSARLRAGEQYF	TGCAGTGCTAGACTCCGTGCTGGCGAGCAGTACTTC
TRBJ1-2	many	TRBV6-5	NA	CASRNRAYGYTF	TGTGCCAGCAGGAACAGGGCTTATGGCTACACCTTC
TRBJ2-7	NA	TRBV4-3	NA	CASSQVEWEQYF	TGCGCCAGCAGCCAAGTTGAGTGGGAGCAGTACTTC
TRBJ1-5	few	TRBV20-1	NA	CSARERSQFSNQPQHF	TGCAGTGCTAGAGAGAGGAGCCAGTTTAGCAATCAGCCCCAGCATTTT
TRBJ2-3	many	TRBV6-5	NA	CASSYSDTTDTQYF	TGTGCCAGCAGTTACTCTGATACCACAGATACGCAGTATTTT
TRBJ2-1	NA	TRBV7-2	TRBD1	CASSPQDRRYNEQFF	TGTGCCAGCAGCCCACAGGACAGGAGATACAATGAGCAGTTCTTC